A selection of T cell receptor beta chains follows, all from one sample in a study of cytotoxic CD8 clonotypes in ibrutinib-treated CLL. This table comes from immunoSEQ multiplex PCR, and its TCRdb copy is limited to in-frame clones, with some not included. The data show 60,000 to 70,000 clones, with 45% to 65% seen just once and 14% to 15% held by the top ten. The material sequenced was PBMCs, taken after 12 months of ibrutinib treatment. Receptors were obtained from a human donor with chronic lymphocytic leukemia. Each CDR3 is given with its conserved first and last residue. The order of the fields is clone size, J gene, D gene, V gene, CDR3 DNA, CDR3 protein. D genes are given only for firm matches. The listing skips clone size in some rows; elsewhere it reads once, few, many or a size class.

clone size: .; J gene: TRBJ2-7; D gene: .; V gene: TRBV9; CDR3 DNA: TGTGCCAGCAGCGTACGCTCAGATGCCTACGAGCAGTACTTC; CDR3 protein: CASSVRSDAYEQYF
clone size: few; J gene: TRBJ1-2; D gene: .; V gene: TRBV7-2; CDR3 DNA: TGTGCCAGCACGACCGCGTATGCTTATGAGGGCTACACCTTC; CDR3 protein: CASTTAYAYEGYTF
clone size: .; J gene: TRBJ1-5; D gene: .; V gene: TRBV5-4; CDR3 DNA: TGTGCCAGCAGCTCTCTCAATCAGCCCCAGCATTTT; CDR3 protein: CASSSLNQPQHF
clone size: .; J gene: TRBJ2-1; D gene: TRBD2; V gene: TRBV6-6; CDR3 DNA: TGTGCCAGCAGTTACTCGACGGGGGGTAATGAGCAGTTCTTC; CDR3 protein: CASSYSTGGNEQFF
clone size: .; J gene: TRBJ2-3; D gene: .; V gene: TRBV13; CDR3 DNA: TGTGCCAGCAGCTTAGGAGGGGCGGGCCGGTGGGATACGCAGTATTTT; CDR3 protein: CASSLGGAGRWDTQYF
clone size: few; J gene: TRBJ2-1; D gene: .; V gene: TRBV7-7; CDR3 DNA: TGTGCCAGCAGTAGGGACTGGGTAACAAATGAGCAGTTCTTC; CDR3 protein: CASSRDWVTNEQFF
clone size: medium-sized; J gene: TRBJ1-2; D gene: .; V gene: TRBV5-5; CDR3 DNA: TGTGCCAGCAGCTTGGTGGGGCACTATGGCTACACCTTC; CDR3 protein: CASSLVGHYGYTF
clone size: .; J gene: TRBJ1-2; D gene: TRBD1; V gene: TRBV6-1; CDR3 DNA: TGTGCCAGCAGTTTCACAGGGGACTATGGCTACACCTTC; CDR3 protein: CASSFTGDYGYTF
clone size: .; J gene: TRBJ1-2; D gene: .; V gene: TRBV6-1; CDR3 DNA: TGTGCCAGCCTAAGTGCAGTTGGAGGCTACACCTTC; CDR3 protein: CASLSAVGGYTF
clone size: .; J gene: TRBJ2-1; D gene: .; V gene: TRBV6-6; CDR3 DNA: TGTGCCAGCACCAACGGGGCGTTTAGCTCCTACAATGAGCAGTTCTTC; CDR3 protein: CASTNGAFSSYNEQFF
clone size: .; J gene: TRBJ2-5; D gene: .; V gene: TRBV28; CDR3 DNA: TGTGCCAGCAGTCGGTACCAAGAGACCCAGTACTTC; CDR3 protein: CASSRYQETQYF
clone size: once; J gene: TRBJ2-5; D gene: TRBD2; V gene: TRBV5-1; CDR3 DNA: TGCGCCAGCAGCTTGGCGCCTAGCGGGGGACAAGAGACCCAGTACTTC; CDR3 protein: CASSLAPSGGQETQYF
clone size: .; J gene: TRBJ1-4; D gene: .; V gene: TRBV19; CDR3 DNA: TGTGCCAGTAGAACAATCAGGGACGGCCCAACTAATGAAAAACTGTTTTTT; CDR3 protein: CASRTIRDGPTNEKLFF
clone size: few; J gene: TRBJ1-3; D gene: .; V gene: TRBV6-5; CDR3 DNA: TGTGCCAGCAGTTTTGGAGGAGGTCCTTCTGGAAACACCATATATTTT; CDR3 protein: CASSFGGGPSGNTIYF
clone size: few; J gene: TRBJ2-1; D gene: TRBD2; V gene: TRBV12-5; CDR3 DNA: TGTGCTAGTGGTTGGGGCGGGAGGAATGAGCAGTTCTTC; CDR3 protein: CASGWGGRNEQFF
clone size: once; J gene: TRBJ1-2; D gene: .; V gene: TRBV11-2; CDR3 DNA: TGTGCCAGCAGCTTTGGGACTAACTATGGCTACACCTTC; CDR3 protein: CASSFGTNYGYTF
clone size: few; J gene: TRBJ2-5; D gene: .; V gene: TRBV6-5; CDR3 DNA: TGTGCCAGCAGTTACTCGAAGCACTCTGGGGCCCAGTACTTC; CDR3 protein: CASSYSKHSGAQYF
clone size: .; J gene: TRBJ2-5; D gene: .; V gene: TRBV5-4; CDR3 DNA: TGTGCCAGCAGCTTGCCCCGGGAGAAGACCCAGTACTTC; CDR3 protein: CASSLPREKTQYF
clone size: .; J gene: TRBJ2-1; D gene: TRBD2; V gene: TRBV5-1; CDR3 DNA: TGCGCCAGCAGTACTAGCGGGGGGGCCGATAAGTTCTTC; CDR3 protein: CASSTSGGADKFF
clone size: .; J gene: TRBJ1-1; D gene: TRBD1; V gene: TRBV6-5; CDR3 DNA: TGTGCCAGCACCGGACAGGCGGGAAGCACTGAAGCTTTCTTT; CDR3 protein: CASTGQAGSTEAFF
clone size: .; J gene: TRBJ1-3; D gene: TRBD1; V gene: TRBV6-6; CDR3 DNA: TGTGCCAGCAGCCGGGACAGACATAACTCTGGAAACACCATATATTTT; CDR3 protein: CASSRDRHNSGNTIYF
clone size: many; J gene: TRBJ2-2; D gene: .; V gene: TRBV29-1; CDR3 DNA: TGCAGCGTTGTTCTTATCAAGAACACCGGGGAGCTGTTTTTT; CDR3 protein: CSVVLIKNTGELFF
clone size: .; J gene: TRBJ2-7; D gene: TRBD2; V gene: TRBV28; CDR3 DNA: TGTGCCACCCTCCCCTTGGGACTAGCGGCCTACGAGCAGTACTTC; CDR3 protein: CATLPLGLAAYEQYF
clone size: few; J gene: TRBJ2-4; D gene: TRBD2; V gene: TRBV7-9; CDR3 DNA: TGTGCCAGCAGCCCGGAGACTAGCGGGGGAAAAAACATTCAGTACTTC; CDR3 protein: CASSPETSGGKNIQYF
clone size: .; J gene: TRBJ2-7; D gene: TRBD2; V gene: TRBV5-6; CDR3 DNA: TGTGCCAGCAGCGTACTAGCGGGAGGACAATTCTACGAGCAGTACTTC; CDR3 protein: CASSVLAGGQFYEQYF
clone size: .; J gene: TRBJ2-1; D gene: .; V gene: TRBV29-1; CDR3 DNA: TGCAGCGTTGAACGGGGTAGGTGGTACAATGAGCAGTTCTTC; CDR3 protein: CSVERGRWYNEQFF
clone size: .; J gene: TRBJ1-1; D gene: .; V gene: TRBV7-9; CDR3 DNA: TGTGCCAGCACCAAAGTGAACACTGAAGCTTTCTTT; CDR3 protein: CASTKVNTEAFF
clone size: .; J gene: TRBJ2-1; D gene: TRBD2; V gene: TRBV15; CDR3 DNA: TGTGCCACCAGAGGTCGACTAGCGGGCCAAAATGAGCAGTTCTTC; CDR3 protein: CATRGRLAGQNEQFF
clone size: once; J gene: TRBJ2-3; D gene: .; V gene: TRBV5-4; CDR3 DNA: TGTGCCAGCAATTTGGGTGGGGGGCCCACAGATACGCAGTATTTT; CDR3 protein: CASNLGGGPTDTQYF
clone size: .; J gene: TRBJ2-5; D gene: .; V gene: TRBV11-2; CDR3 DNA: TGTGCCAGCCCTTTTGGGGAAGAGACCCAGTACTTC; CDR3 protein: CASPFGEETQYF
clone size: few; J gene: TRBJ1-2; D gene: .; V gene: TRBV6-6; CDR3 DNA: TGTGCCAGCAGACGACGGGATGGCTACACCTTC; CDR3 protein: CASRRRDGYTF
clone size: .; J gene: TRBJ1-2; D gene: .; V gene: TRBV5-1; CDR3 DNA: TGCGCCAGCAGCTTGGATGGACTAGGGGGGTATGGCTACACCTTC; CDR3 protein: CASSLDGLGGYGYTF